Listed below are T cell receptor beta chains from one sample, sequenced in a study of CD8 T cells in Susac syndrome. TCRdb used MiXCR to reprocess the immunoSEQ multiplex PCR reads, holding one entry per CDR3 protein. The table records 200,000 to 300,000 distinct CDR3 sequences, approximately 92% of them present only once. The sequencing sample was made of CD4+ T cells from PBMCs. These receptors came from a human donor with multiple sclerosis. Both conserved end residues are part of each CDR3. D genes are given only for firm matches. Some rows have no size entry. The others give once, few or many, or a class for an expanded clone.

>-|TRBV15|TRBJ2-4|-
CATSRFRGTSVDIQYF
TGTGCCACCAGCAGGTTCCGTGGGACCTCAGTGGACATTCAGTACTTC
>-|TRBV5-6|TRBJ2-2|TRBD2
CASSLPSGEAGELFF
TGTGCCAGCAGCTTGCCTAGCGGGGAGGCCGGGGAGCTGTTTTTT
>-|TRBV5-1|TRBJ2-7|TRBD1
CASSSQGDYEQYF
TGCGCCAGCAGCTCCCAGGGGGACTACGAGCAGTACTTC
>once|TRBV15|TRBJ1-1|-
CATSRDGGSMNTEAFF
TGTGCCACCAGCAGGGACGGTGGGTCCATGAACACTGAAGCTTTCTTT
>-|TRBV4-1|TRBJ1-2|-
CASSQGAGPLGYGYTF
TGCGCCAGCAGCCAAGGGGCAGGGCCCTTGGGCTATGGCTACACCTTC
>-|TRBV25-1|TRBJ1-2|TRBD1
CASSEEQGNYGYTF
TGTGCCAGCAGTGAAGAACAGGGGAACTATGGCTACACCTTC
>-|TRBV19|TRBJ1-4|-
CASTGQGYEKLFF
TGTGCCAGTACGGGGCAGGGCTATGAAAAACTGTTTTTT
>few|TRBV12-3/TRBV12-4|TRBJ2-7|-
CASSMAPAYEQYF
TGTGCCAGCAGTATGGCCCCGGCCTACGAGCAGTACTTC
>-|TRBV7-6|TRBJ2-5|-
CASSLAGTQETQYF
TGTGCCAGCAGCTTGGCCGGGACCCAAGAGACCCAGTACTTC
>-|TRBV12-3/TRBV12-4|TRBJ1-1|TRBD1
CASSTGANTEAFF
TGTGCCAGCAGTACAGGGGCGAACACTGAAGCTTTCTTT
>-|TRBV10-3|TRBJ2-1|-
CAIGTEQLF
TGTGCCATCGGGACGGAGCAGCTCTTC
>-|TRBV9|TRBJ2-2|-
CASSVVASAATGELFF
TGTGCCAGCAGCGTAGTAGCCTCGGCTGCGACCGGGGAGCTGTTTTTT
>-|TRBV29-1|TRBJ2-2|-
CSVDGGTRNTGELFF
TGCAGCGTTGATGGGGGGACGAGGAACACCGGGGAGCTGTTTTTT
>-|TRBV4-1|TRBJ1-2|-
CASSQPGRGVNYGYTF
TGCGCCAGCAGCCAACCGGGGAGGGGGGTCAACTATGGCTACACCTTC
>-|TRBV12-3/TRBV12-4|TRBJ1-1|-
CASQFDTGWGTEAFF
TGTGCCAGTCAGTTTGATACAGGGTGGGGCACTGAAGCTTTCTTT
>-|TRBV5-1|TRBJ2-3|-
CASSLAGTSSSTDTQYF
TGCGCCAGCAGCTTGGCCGGGACCTCCTCAAGCACAGATACGCAGTATTTT
>once|TRBV14|TRBJ2-1|-
CASSPNSQRYEQFF
TGTGCCAGCAGCCCAAATTCTCAGAGGTATGAGCAGTTCTTC
>-|TRBV11-2|TRBJ1-2|-
CASSLDRGPGRDRFGYTF
TGTGCCAGCAGCTTAGATAGGGGTCCGGGACGGGATCGTTTTGGCTACACCTTC
>-|TRBV20-1|TRBJ2-7|-
CSASQGLYEQYF
TGCAGTGCTAGCCAGGGACTCTACGAGCAGTACTTC
>-|TRBV29-1|TRBJ2-5|-
CSGAGETQYF
TGCAGCGGGGCGGGGGAGACCCAGTACTTC
>-|TRBV19|TRBJ1-1|TRBD1
CASKGGQGRDTEAFF
TGTGCCAGTAAGGGGGGACAGGGGAGGGACACTGAAGCTTTCTTT
>-|TRBV3-1|TRBJ2-5|-
CASSQATRGAGETQYF
TGTGCCAGCAGCCAAGCGACGCGGGGTGCGGGAGAGACCCAGTACTTC
>-|TRBV7-9|TRBJ2-2|TRBD1
CASSPRTGGALNPGELFF
TGTGCCAGCAGCCCCCGGACAGGGGGCGCTTTAAACCCCGGGGAGCTGTTTTTT
>-|TRBV6-2/TRBV6-3|TRBJ2-7|-
CASSTPRLHHYEQYF
TGTGCCAGCAGTACGCCGCGGCTACATCACTACGAGCAGTACTTC
>-|TRBV18|TRBJ2-3|TRBD2
CASSRGSGTHTDTQYF
TGTGCCAGCTCACGGGGTAGCGGGACCCACACAGATACGCAGTATTTT
>once|TRBV28|TRBJ2-3|-
CASSLSGVGNTDTQYF
TGTGCCAGCAGTTTATCGGGAGTGGGGAACACAGATACGCAGTATTTT
>-|TRBV19|TRBJ1-1|-
CASSRPNTEAFF
TGTGCCAGTAGTAGACCGAACACTGAAGCTTTCTTT
>-|TRBV15|TRBJ2-5|TRBD1
CATSRVGQGETQYF
TGTGCCACCAGCAGGGTAGGACAGGGAGAGACCCAGTACTTC
>-|TRBV4-2|TRBJ1-1|-
CASSQGAANTEAFF
TGTGCCAGCAGCCAAGGTGCGGCAAACACTGAAGCTTTCTTT
>once|TRBV20-1|TRBJ1-2|-
CSARLGSTHGYTF
TGCAGTGCTAGACTGGGTTCAACACATGGCTACACCTTC
>-|TRBV4-2|TRBJ2-7|-
CASSQDFGGREQYF
TGTGCCAGCAGCCAAGATTTCGGGGGCCGCGAGCAGTACTTC
>-|TRBV20-1|TRBJ1-3|TRBD1
CSAWDRAGNTIYF
TGCAGTGCTTGGGACAGGGCTGGAAACACCATATATTTT
>-|TRBV5-1|TRBJ2-7|-
CASSRGSALDEQYF
TGCGCCAGCAGCAGGGGATCCGCGCTTGACGAGCAGTACTTC
>-|TRBV6-2/TRBV6-3|TRBJ2-1|-
CASSYPQRFRNEQFF
TGTGCCAGCAGTTACCCCCAGCGTTTCAGGAATGAGCAGTTCTTC
>-|TRBV29-1|TRBJ2-5|-
CSVEDPLGGPETQYF
TGCAGCGTTGAAGACCCCCTTGGGGGTCCGGAGACCCAGTACTTC
>-|TRBV7-2|TRBJ1-2|-
CASSLIGGNGYTF
TGTGCCAGCAGCTTAATCGGGGGCAATGGCTACACCTTC
>-|TRBV25-1|TRBJ1-1|-
CASSAPSGGTEAFF
TGTGCCAGCAGTGCCCCGTCTGGGGGCACTGAAGCTTTCTTT
>-|TRBV2|TRBJ1-2|-
CASSQDMYGYTF
TGTGCCAGCAGTCAGGACATGTATGGCTACACCTTC
>-|TRBV14|TRBJ1-1|-
CASSPTGFEAFF
TGTGCCAGCAGCCCAACAGGGTTTGAAGCTTTCTTT
>-|TRBV28|TRBJ1-1|-
CASSLGGKGRDTEAFF
TGTGCCAGCAGTTTAGGGGGGAAAGGGCGAGACACTGAAGCTTTCTTT
>-|TRBV5-1|TRBJ2-7|-
CASSLGDEQYF
TGTGCCAGCAGCTTGGGAGACGAGCAGTACTTC
>-|TRBV3-1|TRBJ2-5|TRBD1
CASSQVTRDSRTETQYF
TGTGCCAGCAGCCAAGTCACCCGGGACAGCAGGACGGAGACCCAGTACTTC
>-|TRBV20-1|TRBJ1-5|-
CSATTGGFNQPQHF
TGCAGTGCCACGACCGGGGGTTTCAATCAGCCCCAGCATTTT
>-|TRBV12-3/TRBV12-4|TRBJ1-2|-
CASSLPTGYGYTF
TGTGCCAGCAGTTTACCAACGGGCTATGGCTACACCTTC
>-|TRBV30|TRBJ2-3|TRBD2
CAWRTGGADTQYF
TGTGCCTGGAGAACGGGGGGGGCAGATACGCAGTATTTT
>-|TRBV6-5|TRBJ2-7|TRBD1
CASSYPGQGGYEQYF
TGTGCCAGCAGTTACCCGGGACAGGGAGGCTACGAGCAGTACTTC
>-|TRBV3-1|TRBJ2-3|-
CASSPPAVSTDTQYF
TGTGCCAGCAGCCCCCCGGCTGTGAGCACAGATACGCAGTATTTT
>-|TRBV12-3/TRBV12-4|TRBJ2-1|-
CASRRWDEQFF
TGTGCCAGCAGGAGGTGGGATGAGCAGTTCTTC
>-|TRBV3-1|TRBJ1-5|-
CASSQEVTSHQPQHF
TGTGCCAGCAGCCAAGAAGTAACGTCCCATCAGCCCCAGCATTTT
>-|TRBV2|TRBJ2-4|-
CASSEVGDIQYF
TGTGCCAGCAGTGAAGTGGGGGACATTCAGTACTTC
>-|TRBV20-1|TRBJ1-1|-
CSAWRQEGTEAFF
TGCAGTGCTTGGAGACAGGAGGGGACTGAAGCTTTCTTT
>-|TRBV2|TRBJ1-5|-
CATRAWGNQPQHF
TGTGCCACCCGGGCATGGGGCAATCAGCCCCAGCATTTT
>once|TRBV3-1|TRBJ1-3|-
CASSQGQQPSGTIYF
TGTGCCAGCAGCCAAGGACAGCAACCGTCGGGCACCATATATTTT
>-|TRBV28|TRBJ2-5|-
CASTGGPARETQYF
TGTGCCAGCACGGGGGGCCCCGCTAGGGAGACCCAGTACTTC
>-|TRBV19|TRBJ1-5|TRBD1
CASRGQDHSNQPQHF
TGTGCCAGTAGAGGACAGGACCATAGCAATCAGCCCCAGCATTTT
>-|TRBV7-3|TRBJ2-1|TRBD2
CASSLMQLAGHSYNEQFF
TGTGCCAGCAGCTTAATGCAGTTAGCGGGACATTCCTACAATGAGCAGTTCTTC
>-|TRBV29-1|TRBJ1-1|-
CSVAPTEGDTEAFF
TGCAGCGTTGCCCCGACGGAGGGAGACACTGAAGCTTTCTTT